A selection of T cell receptor beta chains follows, all from one sample in a study of memory B cells and T cells in multiple sclerosis. These receptors have no identified antigens. Clones were sequenced by immunoSEQ multiplex PCR, and TCRdb holds only the in-frame ones, with some missing. The repertoire holds about 45,000 clones, over 75% seen once, with 1.1% in the top ten. The sequencing input was PBMCs from blood kept in culture. The origin of the receptors is a human donor with multiple sclerosis. Both conserved end residues are part of each CDR3. Each record gives: V gene, clone size, D gene, J gene, CDR3 length, CDR3 protein, CDR3 DNA. A D gene is named only where the DNA matches it firmly. Clone sizes are given selectively: once, few, many, or a class where the clone is expanded.

TRBV11-3	.	TRBD1	TRBJ2-1	16	CASSRTGGISYNEQFF	TGTGCCAGCAGCCGTACAGGGGGCATCTCCTACAATGAGCAGTTCTTC
TRBV7-9	.	.	TRBJ1-2	12	CASMGQTPGYTF	TGTGCCAGCATGGGCCAAACTCCTGGCTACACCTTC
TRBV9	.	.	TRBJ2-5	14	CASSGLWGDETQYF	TGTGCCAGCAGCGGTCTGTGGGGAGACGAGACCCAGTACTTC
TRBV14	.	.	TRBJ1-6	11	CASSQGSPLHF	TGTGCCAGCAGCCAAGGCAGCCCCCTCCACTTT
TRBV5-6	few	.	TRBJ2-5	14	CASSLDPGDETQYF	TGTGCCAGCAGCTTGGATCCAGGGGACGAGACCCAGTACTTC
TRBV4-1	.	.	TRBJ1-2	16	CASSQDGARRSYGYTF	TGCGCCAGCAGCCAAGATGGGGCACGGCGATCTTATGGCTACACCTTC
TRBV9	.	.	TRBJ2-7	15	CASSVGGQTGYEQYF	TGTGCCAGCAGCGTAGGGGGCCAGACCGGTTACGAGCAGTACTTC
TRBV9	.	.	TRBJ2-7	12	CASSVSVGEQYF	TGTGCCAGCAGCGTGAGTGTAGGGGAGCAGTACTTC
TRBV7-2	.	.	TRBJ1-1	16	CASSLVGNRQNTEAFF	TGTGCCAGCAGCTTAGTGGGGAACCGACAGAACACTGAAGCTTTCTTT
TRBV6-6	.	.	TRBJ1-1	11	CASQGNTEAFF	TGTGCCAGCCAGGGGAACACTGAAGCTTTCTTT
TRBV15	few	.	TRBJ2-7	13	CATSRDRSYEQYF	TGTGCCACCAGCAGAGACCGTTCCTACGAGCAGTACTTC
TRBV28	.	.	TRBJ2-7	14	CASSYRTNSYEQYF	TGTGCCAGCAGTTACCGGACGAACAGCTACGAGCAGTACTTC
TRBV18	.	.	TRBJ2-7	14	CASSPLQGAHEQYF	TGTGCCAGCTCACCACTACAGGGAGCCCACGAGCAGTACTTC
TRBV7-2	.	TRBD1	TRBJ1-1	17	CASSLALGQGSGTEAFF	TGTGCCAGCAGCTTAGCGCTGGGACAGGGGAGCGGCACTGAAGCTTTCTTT
TRBV18	.	.	TRBJ1-2	14	CASSPSGSHYGYTF	TGTGCCAGCTCACCGTCAGGGTCCCACTATGGCTACACCTTC
TRBV4-1	once	TRBD1	TRBJ2-2	16	CASSHPGRGRYGELFF	TGCGCCAGCAGCCACCCCGGCAGGGGGCGGTACGGGGAGCTGTTTTTT
TRBV28	.	TRBD1	TRBJ2-7	15	CASSLGGQGSYEQYF	TGTGCCAGCAGTTTGGGGGGACAGGGATCCTACGAGCAGTACTTC
TRBV5-6	once	TRBD1	TRBJ1-1	14	CASSPRTGNTEAFF	TGTGCCAGCAGCCCCAGGACAGGGAACACTGAAGCTTTCTTT
TRBV5-8	.	.	TRBJ2-1	15	CASSIDRWEGNEQFF	TGTGCCAGCAGCATTGACAGGTGGGAGGGGAATGAGCAGTTCTTC
TRBV11-2	.	.	TRBJ1-1	14	CASSLGRVNTEAFF	TGTGCCAGCAGCTTAGGACGGGTAAACACTGAAGCTTTCTTT
TRBV11-3	.	.	TRBJ2-7	14	CASSLSSSSYEQYF	TGTGCCAGCAGCTTATCCAGTAGCTCCTACGAGCAGTACTTC
TRBV27	.	TRBD1	TRBJ1-2	14	CASRSTNRGSVCTF	TGTGCCAGCAGATCCACAAACAGGGGATCCGTTTGCACCTTC
TRBV28	.	.	TRBJ1-6	13	CASSFQGMTPLHF	TGTGCCAGCAGTTTCCAGGGGATGACACCCCTCCACTTT
TRBV6-1	.	.	TRBJ2-7	12	CASFGVAYEQYF	TGTGCCAGCTTTGGGGTTGCCTACGAGCAGTACTTC
TRBV29-1	.	.	TRBJ1-2	14	CSVERGMGRGGYTF	TGCAGCGTTGAAAGAGGGATGGGACGCGGTGGCTACACCTTC
TRBV9	.	.	TRBJ2-7	13	CASSVESQYEQYF	TGTGCCAGCAGCGTAGAGTCGCAATACGAGCAGTACTTC
TRBV10-1	.	TRBD1	TRBJ1-1	13	CASSARQGGEAFF	TGCGCCAGCAGTGCCAGACAGGGCGGTGAAGCTTTCTTT
TRBV18	.	.	TRBJ1-2	15	CASSPEQDPNYGYTF	TGTGCCAGCTCGCCGGAACAGGATCCTAACTATGGCTACACCTTC
TRBV7-2	few	.	TRBJ1-3	16	CASSWAGRSSGNTIYF	TGTGCCAGCAGCTGGGCGGGGCGGAGCTCTGGAAACACCATATATTTT
TRBV4-2	.	TRBD1	TRBJ1-4	18	CASSHAGTGGAADEKLFF	TGTGCCAGCAGCCACGCCGGGACAGGGGGCGCAGCGGATGAAAAACTGTTTTTT
TRBV10-1	.	.	TRBJ2-4	14	CASSESPNGNIQYF	TGCGCCAGCAGTGAAAGTCCTAATGGGAACATTCAGTACTTC
TRBV9	.	.	TRBJ1-4	14	CASSVLSTNEKLFF	TGTGCCAGCAGCGTTCTCTCAACTAATGAAAAACTGTTTTTT
TRBV11-2	.	.	TRBJ2-1	15	CASSLGPGIYNEQFF	TGTGCCAGCAGCTTAGGGCCCGGGATTTACAATGAGCAGTTCTTC
TRBV6-5	.	.	TRBJ2-5	11	CASSYQGTEYF	TGTGCCAGCAGTTACCAGGGGACTGAGTACTTC
TRBV7-9	few	.	TRBJ2-3	11	CASSSSYTQYF	TGTGCCAGCAGCTCCAGTTATACGCAGTATTTT
TRBV11-1	.	.	TRBJ1-1	14	CASSAARSRTEAFF	TGTGCCAGCAGCGCCGCCCGCTCTAGAACTGAAGCTTTCTTT
TRBV7-2	.	TRBD1	TRBJ1-2	15	CASSLVGQVSYGYTF	TGTGCCAGCAGCTTAGTGGGACAGGTTAGCTATGGCTACACCTTC
TRBV9	.	.	TRBJ2-7	16	CASSVSLGRGPYEQYF	TGTGCCAGCAGCGTAAGCCTAGGTAGGGGACCCTACGAGCAGTACTTC
TRBV7-6	.	TRBD1	TRBJ2-7	15	CASSYGTASYHEQYF	TGTGCCAGCAGCTACGGGACAGCAAGTTACCACGAGCAGTACTTC
TRBV5-4	once	.	TRBJ2-1	14	CASSLIQSYNEQFF	TGTGCCAGCAGCTTGATCCAGTCCTACAATGAGCAGTTCTTC
TRBV30	.	TRBD1	TRBJ1-2	14	CAWSPGTGRWGYTF	TGTGCCTGGAGTCCCGGGACAGGGAGGTGGGGCTACACCTTC
TRBV11-2	.	TRBD2	TRBJ2-3	17	CASSLVASGVGPDTQYF	TGTGCCAGCAGCTTAGTAGCTAGCGGGGTGGGCCCAGATACGCAGTATTTT
TRBV30	.	.	TRBJ1-6	13	CAWSSIGDSPLHF	TGTGCCTGGAGTTCTATAGGGGATTCACCCCTCCACTTT
TRBV5-1	.	.	TRBJ1-5	13	CASSSGGNQPQHF	TGCGCCAGCAGCTCTGGAGGCAATCAGCCCCAGCATTTT
TRBV4-3	.	TRBD1	TRBJ2-7	14	CASSLATGGYEQYF	TGCGCCAGCAGCCTAGCAACAGGGGGCTACGAGCAGTACTTC
TRBV18	.	TRBD1	TRBJ2-1	15	CASSTGTGAYNEQFF	TGTGCCAGCTCAACCGGGACAGGGGCCTACAATGAGCAGTTCTTC
TRBV19	.	.	TRBJ1-1	15	CASSIGLFTNTEAFF	TGTGCCAGTAGTATCGGACTATTCACAAACACTGAAGCTTTCTTT
TRBV19	few	.	TRBJ1-3	13	CASSILSGNTIYF	TGTGCCAGTAGTATACTTTCTGGAAACACCATATATTTT
TRBV6-5	few	.	TRBJ2-7	13	CASTDQTTYEQYF	TGTGCCAGCACTGACCAAACCACGTACGAGCAGTACTTC
TRBV2	.	.	TRBJ1-6	13	CASTGAPDSPLHF	TGTGCCAGTACAGGTGCCCCAGATTCACCCCTCCACTTT
TRBV6-1	.	.	TRBJ2-7	12	CASATSGYEQYF	TGTGCCAGCGCTACGTCAGGCTACGAGCAGTACTTC
TRBV11-2	.	TRBD2	TRBJ2-7	16	CASSLELAGGPLQQYF	TGTGCCAGCAGCTTAGAACTAGCGGGGGGTCCTCTCCAGCAGTACTTC
TRBV6-1	.	TRBD1	TRBJ1-1	15	CASSDPSGGNTEAFF	TGTGCCAGCAGTGACCCGTCAGGGGGTAACACTGAAGCTTTCTTT